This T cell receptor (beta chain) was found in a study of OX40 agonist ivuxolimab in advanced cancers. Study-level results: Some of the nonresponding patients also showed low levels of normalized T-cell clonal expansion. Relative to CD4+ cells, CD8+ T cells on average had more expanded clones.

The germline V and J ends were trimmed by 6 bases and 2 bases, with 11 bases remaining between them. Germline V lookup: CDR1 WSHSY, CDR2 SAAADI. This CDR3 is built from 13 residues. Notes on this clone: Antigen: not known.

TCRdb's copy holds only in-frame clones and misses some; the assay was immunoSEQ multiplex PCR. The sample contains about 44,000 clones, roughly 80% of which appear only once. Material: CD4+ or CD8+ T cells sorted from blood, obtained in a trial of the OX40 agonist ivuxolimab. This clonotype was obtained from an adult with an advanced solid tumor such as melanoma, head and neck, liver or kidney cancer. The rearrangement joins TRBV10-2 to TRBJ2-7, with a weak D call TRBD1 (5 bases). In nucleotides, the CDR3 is TGCGCCAGCAGAGAGAAGGGGCCCTACGAGCAGTACTTC. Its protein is CASREKGPYEQYF.